Listed below are T cell receptor beta chains from one sample, sequenced in a study of PD-1 blockade in classical Hodgkin lymphoma. Measured with immunoSEQ multiplex PCR; TCRdb has only the in-frame clones, and not every one. The top ten clones hold 15% to 20% of a sample with more than 85,000 clones, roughly 90% of them seen once. The input for sequencing was peripheral blood mononuclear cells (PBMCs), taken before the fourth cycle of nivolumab. These receptors were collected from a human donor with classical Hodgkin lymphoma. Each CDR3 is given with its conserved first and last residue. D genes are given only for firm matches. Clone size appears in some rows only: once, few, many, or a class for an expanded clone.

CDR3 length: 15; D gene: -; clone size: once; V gene: TRBV6-4; J gene: TRBJ1-5; CDR3 protein: CASSDSEGGNQPQHF; CDR3 DNA: TGTGCCAGCAGTGACTCTGAGGGCGGCAATCAGCCCCAGCATTTT
CDR3 length: 15; D gene: -; clone size: once; V gene: TRBV30; J gene: TRBJ1-2; CDR3 protein: CAWSVRGLLNYGYTF; CDR3 DNA: TGTGCCTGGAGTGTACGGGGTCTCCTTAACTATGGCTACACCTTC
CDR3 length: 13; D gene: TRBD1; clone size: -; V gene: TRBV7-7; J gene: TRBJ2-7; CDR3 protein: CASSPDRVYEQYF; CDR3 DNA: TGTGCCAGCAGCCCGGACAGGGTCTACGAGCAGTACTTC
CDR3 length: 18; D gene: TRBD1; clone size: -; V gene: TRBV12-5; J gene: TRBJ2-2; CDR3 protein: CASGLPPFDRGHTGELFF; CDR3 DNA: TGTGCTAGTGGTTTGCCCCCCTTCGACAGGGGACATACCGGGGAGCTGTTTTTT
CDR3 length: 13; D gene: TRBD1; clone size: few; V gene: TRBV10-1; J gene: TRBJ2-7; CDR3 protein: CASSERTGGEQYF; CDR3 DNA: TGCGCCAGCAGTGAGCGGACAGGGGGCGAGCAGTACTTC
CDR3 length: 15; D gene: TRBD1; clone size: -; V gene: TRBV28; J gene: TRBJ1-1; CDR3 protein: CASSLQGAGNTEAFF; CDR3 DNA: TGTGCCAGCAGTTTACAGGGGGCGGGTAACACTGAAGCTTTCTTT
CDR3 length: 13; D gene: -; clone size: -; V gene: TRBV6-5; J gene: TRBJ2-3; CDR3 protein: CASGTGSTDTQYF; CDR3 DNA: TGTGCCAGCGGAACAGGGAGCACAGATACGCAGTATTTT
CDR3 length: 17; D gene: -; clone size: -; V gene: TRBV7-2; J gene: TRBJ1-2; CDR3 protein: CASSLTTLQPPNYGYTF; CDR3 DNA: TGTGCCAGCAGCTTAACAACGTTACAGCCTCCTAACTATGGCTACACCTTC
CDR3 length: 18; D gene: -; clone size: -; V gene: TRBV27; J gene: TRBJ1-2; CDR3 protein: CASSSPDRGLGGNYGYTF; CDR3 DNA: TGTGCCAGCAGTTCCCCTGACCGGGGCCTCGGGGGTAACTATGGCTACACCTTC
CDR3 length: 16; D gene: -; clone size: -; V gene: TRBV5-4; J gene: TRBJ2-1; CDR3 protein: CASSKGGGDSYNEQFF; CDR3 DNA: TGTGCCAGCAGCAAAGGAGGGGGGGACTCCTACAATGAGCAGTTCTTC
CDR3 length: 12; D gene: -; clone size: -; V gene: TRBV10-2; J gene: TRBJ2-4; CDR3 protein: CATPRGRATPYF; CDR3 DNA: TGCGCCACCCCCCGCGGAAGAGCAACCCCATACTTC
CDR3 length: 13; D gene: -; clone size: -; V gene: TRBV9; J gene: TRBJ1-1; CDR3 protein: CASSAPMNTEAFF; CDR3 DNA: TGTGCCAGCAGCGCGCCAATGAACACTGAAGCTTTCTTT
CDR3 length: 14; D gene: -; clone size: -; V gene: TRBV5-4; J gene: TRBJ2-2; CDR3 protein: CASSLNDRPGELFF; CDR3 DNA: TGTGCCAGCAGCTTAAACGACAGACCCGGGGAGCTGTTTTTT
CDR3 length: 13; D gene: -; clone size: -; V gene: TRBV4-1; J gene: TRBJ1-1; CDR3 protein: CASSQVQDTEAFF; CDR3 DNA: TGCGCCAGCAGCCAAGTACAAGACACTGAAGCTTTCTTT
CDR3 length: 14; D gene: -; clone size: -; V gene: TRBV6-6; J gene: TRBJ2-3; CDR3 protein: CASRRDSLPDTQYF; CDR3 DNA: TGTGCCAGCAGGCGGGACTCTCTCCCAGATACGCAGTATTTT
CDR3 length: 15; D gene: TRBD2; clone size: -; V gene: TRBV14; J gene: TRBJ2-7; CDR3 protein: CASSRLAGGPSEQYF; CDR3 DNA: TGTGCCAGCAGCCGATTAGCGGGAGGGCCCTCCGAGCAGTACTTC
CDR3 length: 14; D gene: -; clone size: once; V gene: TRBV30; J gene: TRBJ1-3; CDR3 protein: CAWSVTGLVNTIYF; CDR3 DNA: TGTGCCTGGAGTGTTACGGGACTGGTAAACACCATATATTTT
CDR3 length: 15; D gene: -; clone size: -; V gene: TRBV6-1; J gene: TRBJ2-7; CDR3 protein: CASSDRGRISYEQYF; CDR3 DNA: TGTGCCAGCAGTGATCGTGGGAGAATTTCCTACGAGCAGTACTTC
CDR3 length: 13; D gene: -; clone size: -; V gene: TRBV10-3; J gene: TRBJ1-2; CDR3 protein: CAISLQVLRGYTF; CDR3 DNA: TGTGCCATCAGTCTACAGGTTCTACGGGGCTACACCTTC
CDR3 length: 14; D gene: TRBD1; clone size: -; V gene: TRBV19; J gene: TRBJ1-5; CDR3 protein: CATKDRGSNQPQHF; CDR3 DNA: TGTGCCACCAAGGACAGGGGTAGCAATCAGCCCCAGCATTTT
CDR3 length: 14; D gene: TRBD2; clone size: -; V gene: TRBV6-6; J gene: TRBJ2-1; CDR3 protein: CASSSSGGYNEQFF; CDR3 DNA: TGTGCCAGCAGTTCTAGCGGGGGTTACAATGAGCAGTTCTTC
CDR3 length: 14; D gene: -; clone size: -; V gene: TRBV18; J gene: TRBJ2-6; CDR3 protein: CASSEGTGANVLTF; CDR3 DNA: TGTGCCAGCTCAGAAGGAACTGGGGCCAACGTCCTGACTTTC